Following are 25 T cell receptor beta chains from one sample sequenced in a study of cytomegalovirus exposure and HLA in healthy donors. A multiplex PCR was run with 60 Vbeta primers and 13 Jbeta primers. Assay: immunoSEQ multiplex PCR; the TCRdb copy retains only in-frame clones and omits some. The sample contains tens of thousands of clones, roughly three quarters of which appear only once. Sequenced material: PBMCs. These receptors all stem from a male donor in good health and CMV-seronegative.

The chain is built from TRBV7-2 and TRBJ2-6; 9 bases agree with TRBD1. The CDR3 runs 18 residues. Germline trimming cut 1 base from V and 2 bases from J; bases unmatched to any gene: 6. Germline CDR1 is SGHTA and CDR2 is FQGNSA. CDR3 residues: CASSLVLRTGAGANVLTF. The DNA for the CDR3 is TGTGCCAGCAGCTTAGTCCTGAGGACAGGGGCTGGGGCCAACGTCCTGACTTTC. Together with reference TRBV7-2 and TRBJ2-6, the CDR3 gives the full variable domain: GAGVSQSPSNKVTEKGKDVELRCDPISGHTALYWYRQSLGQGLEFLIYFQGNSAPDKSGLPSDRFSAERTGGSVSTLTIQRTQQEDSAVYLCASSLVLRTGAGANVLTFGAGSRLTVL.

This clone was counted only a few times. The chain has TRBV13 and TRBJ1-1; 8 bases fit TRBD1. This CDR3 is built from 19 residues. V lost 5 bases and J lost 4; bases outside the gene matches: 21. The germline V gene has CDR1 PRHDT and CDR2 FYEKMQ (reference sequence). CDR3 bases: TGTGCCAGCAGCCCAAGGGGCCACAGGGGGATAAATGGCGGCACTGAAGCTTTCTTT. It codes for CASSPRGHRGINGGTEAFF.

This clone was recorded only once. The genes are TRBV19 and TRBJ2-5; 10 bases match TRBD1. The CDR3 spans 14 residues. Germline V lookup: CDR1 LNHDA, CDR2 SQIVND (reference sequence). The V segment lost 5 bases and the J segment 4 bases; nucleotides outside the gene matches: 4. CDR3 sequence reads: CASSVGQGTETQYF. The CDR3 coding sequence is TGTGCCAGTAGTGTGGGACAGGGGACAGAGACCCAGTACTTC.

The V and J genes are TRBV4-3 and TRBJ2-3, with 7 bases lining up with TRBD2. Per the germline V gene, CDR1 is LGHNA and CDR2 is YSLEER. J lost 2 bases, V lost 0 bases, and 8 bases had no gene match. The CDR3 loop spans 17 amino acids. The chain's CDR3 is CASSQDLASGFTDTQYF. CDR3 bases: TGCGCCAGCAGCCAAGATCTGGCTAGCGGATTCACAGATACGCAGTATTTT.

The rearrangement uses TRBV30 and TRBJ2-7; D ambiguous. The germline V and J ends were trimmed by 6 bases and 6 bases, with 18 bases remaining between them. This CDR3 is 13 amino acids long. Looked up from germline, CDR1 is GTSNPN and CDR2 is SVGIG (reference sequence). The CDR3 spells CACRTTVFGEQYF. Here the CDR3 DNA reads TGTGCCTGCCGCACCACGGTGTTTGGCGAGCAGTACTTC.

The V gene is TRBV7-2, the J gene TRBJ1-1, with 7 bases that match TRBD1. J was trimmed by 7 bases and V by 5 bases; bases with no gene match: 7. This CDR3 spans 13 amino acids. Germline CDR1 and CDR2: SGHTA and FQGNSA. CDR3 amino acids: CASSPTGTSEAFF. CDR3 nucleotide sequence: TGTGCCAGCAGCCCGACAGGGACTAGTGAAGCTTTCTTT.

This clone has a handful of counts. The sample holds other DNA sequences that translate to the same CDR3. This rearrangement joins TRBV28 to TRBJ2-7; D remains ambiguous. The CDR3 covers 12 residues. Germline CDR1 reads MDHEN; CDR2 reads SYDVKM. With 6 bases removed from V and 0 bases from J, the gap between germline ends came to 6 bases. The CDR3 DNA is TGTGCCAGCAGCGCCAGCTCCTACGAGCAGTACTTC. It encodes CASSASSYEQYF.

The chain uses TRBV4-3 and TRBJ2-7, with a weak D call TRBD1 (5 bases). V lost 5 bases to trimming and J lost 5 bases, with 19 bases between them. The CDR3 runs 15 residues. Germline V gene data show CDR1 as LGHNA and CDR2 as YSLEER. In DNA form, the CDR3 reads TGCGCCAGCAGCGACGGACAAACAATTCTGAACGAGCAGTACTTC. Translation gives CASSDGQTILNEQYF.

The V and J genes are TRBV5-1 and TRBJ1-4; 7 bases fit TRBD1. The J segment lost 6 bases and the V segment lost 3 bases, leaving 5 bases of the junction unmatched. From germline, CDR1 is SGHRS and CDR2 YFSETQ. This CDR3 comprises 14 residues. CDR3 sequence (DNA): TGCGCCAGCAGCTCGGGACAGCGGGATGAAAAACTGTTTTTT. This codes for CASSSGQRDEKLFF.

The rearrangement uses TRBV14 and TRBJ1-1; no clear D. Deletions cut 4 bases from V and 7 bases from J, with 13 bases between. The CDR3 runs to 13 residues. Germline lookup yields CDR1 SGHDN and CDR2 FVKESK. CDR3 bases: TGTGCCAGCAGCCTCCTCTACCTTAGTGAAGCTTTCTTT. Translated, it gives CASSLLYLSEAFF. The whole variable domain, filled in from reference TRBV14 and TRBJ1-1, reads EAGVTQFPSHSVIEKGQTVTLRCDPISGHDNLYWYRRVMGKEIKFLLHFVKESKQDESGMPNNRFLAERTGGTYSTLKVQPAELEDSGVYFCASSLLYLSEAFFGQGTRLTVV.

This clone appeared a single time. The chain carries TRBV6-5 and TRBJ1-1, with D tentatively TRBD1 (5 bases). Germline V lookup: CDR1 MNHEY, CDR2 SVGAGI. Trimming stripped 6 bases from V and 2 bases from J, with 10 bases between. The CDR3 is 13 residues long. In DNA form, the CDR3 reads TGTGCCAGCAGGGACGACAGTAACACTGAAGCTTTCTTT. Residues: CASRDDSNTEAFF.

The chain combines TRBV5-4 with TRBJ2-5, with TRBD1 identical over 7 bases. J gave up 0 bases and V 2 bases, and 4 bases lay outside the gene matches. Looked up from germline, CDR1 is SGHNT and CDR2 is YYREEE (reference sequence). The CDR3 runs to 15 residues. The CDR3 nucleotides read TGTGCCAGCAGCTTCTCACAGGGGAACCAAGAGACCCAGTACTTC. As protein: CASSFSQGNQETQYF. The full variable domain, in which reference TRBV5-4 and TRBJ2-5 provide the parts outside the CDR3, is ETGVTQSPTHLIKTRGQQVTLRCSSQSGHNTVSWYQQALGQGPQFIFQYYREEENGRGNFPPRFSGLQFPNYSSELNVNALELDDSALYLCASSFSQGNQETQYFGPGTRLLVL.

The V gene is TRBV28, the J gene TRBJ2-2, with TRBD1 identical over 7 bases. CDR1 MDHEN and CDR2 SYDVKM come from the germline V gene. J gave up 1 base and V 10 bases, and 6 bases lay outside the gene matches. CDR3 length: 14 residues. CDR3 in amino acids: CATETGLNTGELFF. CDR3 bases: TGTGCCACCGAGACAGGGCTGAACACCGGGGAGCTGTTTTTT.

The gene calls are TRBV7-2 and TRBJ2-5; a possible D gene is TRBD2 (7 bases). The germline V gene encodes CDR1 SGHTA and CDR2 FQGNSA. The CDR3 spans 15 residues. The V end lost 3 bases, the J end lost 3 bases, and 14 bases lay between the germline ends. The CDR3 loop is CASSFSGGAEETQYF. CDR3 DNA: TGTGCCAGCAGCTTTAGTGGGGGGGCCGAAGAGACCCAGTACTTC.

This chain uses TRBV29-1 with TRBJ2-7; 13 bases are a match to TRBD2. Unmatched junction bases numbered 8, after V lost 7 bases and J lost 5 bases. CDR3 length: 14 amino acids. From germline, CDR1 is SQVTM and CDR2 ANQGSEA. The CDR3 region has the DNA TGCAGCGCACAGACTAGCGGGAGGTCAAACGAGCAGTACTTC. It is translated as CSAQTSGRSNEQYF.

This clone showed up just once. This sequence joins TRBV11-2 and TRBJ2-7, with D possibly TRBD1 on 5 matching bases. Deletions cut 6 bases from V and 3 bases from J, with 21 bases between. CDR3 length equals 16 residues. Germline V gene lookup returns CDR1 SGHAT and CDR2 FQNNGV. In DNA, the CDR3 is TGTGCCAGCAGTTGGGGCAGAGGAAGGATAGGCTACGAGCAGTACTTC. Amino acids: CASSWGRGRIGYEQYF. The full variable domain, its missing parts supplied by reference TRBV11-2 and TRBJ2-7, is EAGVAQSPRYKIIEKRQSVAFWCNPISGHATLYWYQQILGQGPKLLIQFQNNGVVDDSQLPKDRFSAERLKGVDSTLKIQPAKLEDSAVYLCASSWGRGRIGYEQYFGPGTRLTVT.

The chain combines TRBV6-5 with TRBJ1-2; D is perhaps TRBD1 (5 bases). The germline V gene encodes CDR1 MNHEY and CDR2 SVGAGI. CDR3 length equals 13 residues. V was cut by 0 bases and J by 8 bases, with 10 bases left in between. The CDR3 nucleotides are TGTGCCAGCAGTTACTCGGGGGGTCTCGGCTACACCTTC. It is translated as CASSYSGGLGYTF.

The gene calls are TRBV7-2 and TRBJ2-5, with 10 bases fitting TRBD2. Trimming cost V 3 bases and J 4 bases; bases outside gene matches: 14. CDR3 size: 18 residues. Germline CDR1 is SGHTA and CDR2 is FQGNSA. The CDR3 region has the DNA TGTGCCAGCAGCTTTTCGGAGGCTAGCGGGAGAATTGGAGAGACCCAGTACTTC. Its protein product is CASSFSEASGRIGETQYF.

The table lists this clone with a few counts. This chain links TRBV2 with TRBJ1-1, with 7 nucleotides matching TRBD1. This CDR3 contains 12 residues. The J segment lost 9 bases and the V segment lost 0 bases, leaving 1 base of the junction unmatched. CDR1 is SNHLY and CDR2 is FYNNEI in the germline V gene. The CDR3 DNA follows: TGTGCCAGCAGTGAAGCCAGGGGGAAAGCTTTCTTT. This encodes CASSEARGKAFF.

This clone has a handful of counts. The chain uses TRBV11-2 and TRBJ2-2, with a tentative D call TRBD1 (5 bases). V was clipped by 6 bases and J by 6 bases, with 14 bases between them. The germline gives CDR1 SGHAT, CDR2 FQNNGV. The CDR3 has 14 residues. The CDR3: CASRPGYFPGELFF. The CDR3 nucleotides read TGTGCCAGCAGACCAGGGTATTTCCCCGGGGAGCTGTTTTTT.

This chain uses TRBV28 with TRBJ1-4; 7 bases are shared with TRBD1. Germline CDR1 and CDR2: MDHEN and SYDVKM. The V gene end was trimmed by 8 bases and the J gene end by 1 base; junction bases not matched to a gene: 4. The CDR3 is 14 amino acids. CDR3 bases: TGTGCCAGCGAACGACAGGGAACTAATGAAAAACTGTTTTTT. Protein: CASERQGTNEKLFF.

The V and J genes are TRBV6-5 and TRBJ2-2; 7 nucleotides agree with TRBD1. The CDR3 consists of 14 residues. V was clipped by 5 bases and J by 4 bases; unmatched bases: 4. The germline V gene encodes CDR1 MNHEY and CDR2 SVGAGI. CDR3 amino acids: CASSKRGRTGELFF. CDR3 coding DNA: TGTGCCAGCAGTAAAAGGGGGCGCACCGGGGAGCTGTTTTTT.

This clone was counted between two and nine times. V gene TRBV2 combines with J gene TRBJ2-1, with 9 positions matching TRBD1. There are 17 residues in the CDR3. The V and J ends lost 5 bases and 5 bases, in that order; junction bases with no gene match: 13. Looked up from germline, CDR1 is SNHLY and CDR2 is FYNNEI. In DNA, the CDR3 is TGTGCCAGCAGTACGACTTGGACAGGGGCAGTAGACAATGAGCAGTTCTTC. It codes for CASSTTWTGAVDNEQFF.

A few counts support this clone. V usage is TRBV2 and J usage is TRBJ2-7; 9 bases fit TRBD1. The germline CDR1 and CDR2 sequences are SNHLY and FYNNEI. The CDR3 extends over 14 amino acids. Germline trimming cut 7 bases from V and 7 bases from J; bases unmatched to any gene: 11. The CDR3 loop reads CASTGWTGAVEQYF. CDR3 in DNA: TGTGCCAGCACCGGATGGACAGGGGCAGTGGAGCAGTACTTC.

This rearrangement joins TRBV10-1 to TRBJ2-5, with D perhaps TRBD2 (6 bases). The germline gives CDR1 WNHNN, CDR2 SYGVQD (reference sequence). This CDR3 has 14 residues. Trimming pared 3 bases from V and 1 base from J, leaving 9 bases between. The CDR3 DNA sequence: TGCGCCAGCAGTGAAGGGGACTCCCAAGAGACCCAGTACTTC. Translated, it gives CASSEGDSQETQYF.